A selection of T cell receptor beta chains follows, all from one sample in a study of T cell responses to AZD1222 COVID-19 vaccine. Sequencing was performed with immunoSEQ multiplex PCR; in TCRdb, only in-frame clones are kept and a portion is missing. The sample carries 200,000 or so clones, about 94% recorded once. Sequencing used peripheral blood, obtained 28 days after the second AZD1222 dose. The receptors were sampled from an adult who received the AZD1222 COVID-19 vaccine. Both conserved end residues are part of each CDR3. The D gene is left open where the match is weak. Size tells how often a clone was seen (once, few, many) or the class of an expanded clone, and some rows leave it out.

D: .
V: TRBV7-3
size: .
J: TRBJ2-7
DNA: TGTGCCAGCAGCTTAGGGGTAGGGGACTCCTACGAGCAGTACTTC
CDR3: CASSLGVGDSYEQYF

D: .
V: TRBV11-2
size: .
J: TRBJ1-1
DNA: TGTGCCAGCAACAATGGTGGGTTCACTGAAGCTTTCTTT
CDR3: CASNNGGFTEAFF

D: .
V: TRBV6-2/TRBV6-3
size: .
J: TRBJ2-7
DNA: TGTGCCAGCAGTTTGGCGGGGATATCCTACGAGCAGTACTTC
CDR3: CASSLAGISYEQYF

D: .
V: TRBV2
size: .
J: TRBJ1-4
DNA: TGTGCCAGCAGGGCCGTGGAAAAACTGTTTTTT
CDR3: CASRAVEKLFF

D: TRBD1
V: TRBV6-2/TRBV6-3
size: .
J: TRBJ2-1
DNA: TGTGCCAGCAGCCCTGGTGGGACAGGGACCCATGAGCAGTTCTTC
CDR3: CASSPGGTGTHEQFF

D: TRBD2
V: TRBV18
size: .
J: TRBJ2-1
DNA: TGTGCCAGCTCACCACCAGCGGGGGCACCTGTGAATGAGCAGTTCTTC
CDR3: CASSPPAGAPVNEQFF

D: TRBD1
V: TRBV9
size: .
J: TRBJ2-1
DNA: TGTGCCAGCAGCGCCCGGGACAGGGGGCTTAATGAGCAGTTCTTC
CDR3: CASSARDRGLNEQFF

D: .
V: TRBV11-3
size: .
J: TRBJ2-2
DNA: TGTGCCAGCAGCCCCGGGACGGCGAACACCGGGGAGCTGTTTTTT
CDR3: CASSPGTANTGELFF

D: TRBD1
V: TRBV30
size: .
J: TRBJ1-6
DNA: TGTGCCTGGGGGACAGGGTTCAGGTCACCCCTCCACTTT
CDR3: CAWGTGFRSPLHF

D: .
V: TRBV11-1
size: .
J: TRBJ1-1
DNA: TGTGCCAGCAGCCTCGGACGGAGTGAAGCTTTCTTT
CDR3: CASSLGRSEAFF

D: TRBD1
V: TRBV5-1
size: .
J: TRBJ1-2
DNA: TGCGCCAGCAGCTTGACAGGGGAGGGCTACACCTTC
CDR3: CASSLTGEGYTF

D: .
V: TRBV6-1
size: once
J: TRBJ1-4
DNA: TGTGCCAGCAGTGAAGTGGGACCCACTGCAACTAATGAAAAACTGTTTTTT
CDR3: CASSEVGPTATNEKLFF